These T cell receptor beta chains were read from a single sample in a study of blood T cell repertoires in COVID-19. Sequencing used immunoSEQ multiplex PCR; TCRdb keeps in-frame clones, though not all of them. The top ten hold approximately 5% of the sample, which has about 250,000 clones, approximately 78% seen once. Sequencing was performed on PBMCs or T cells enriched from blood (not recorded which). The receptors shown here come from a man in his forties who had been exposed to COVID-19. CDR3s include the opening cysteine and the closing phenylalanine or tryptophan. A D gene is named only where the DNA matches it firmly. Where a row states a size, it is once, few, many or the class of an expanded clone; other rows omit it.

V gene,clone size,J gene,D gene,CDR3 protein,CDR3 DNA
TRBV7-3,.,TRBJ2-1,.,CASSPSSSSYNEQFF,TGTGCCAGCAGCCCATCCTCGAGCTCCTACAATGAGCAGTTCTTC
TRBV5-4,.,TRBJ2-2,TRBD1,CASSWQGTGRTGELFF,TGTGCCAGCAGCTGGCAGGGGACAGGGCGGACCGGGGAGCTGTTTTTT
TRBV4-1,many,TRBJ2-7,.,CASSQEQRLYYEQYF,TGCGCCAGCAGCCAAGAACAAAGACTATACTACGAGCAGTACTTC
TRBV1,few,TRBJ2-7,.,CTSSQEAAQNHYEQYF,TGCACCAGCAGCCAAGAGGCGGCCCAAAATCACTACGAGCAGTACTTC
TRBV4-1,once,TRBJ2-7,.,CASSIDWRGPRVYEQYF,TGCGCCAGCAGTATCGATTGGAGGGGGCCTAGAGTCTACGAGCAGTACTTC
TRBV9,.,TRBJ2-3,TRBD2,CASSGPSERLAADTQYF,TGTGCCAGCAGCGGACCGTCTGAGAGACTAGCGGCAGATACGCAGTATTTT
TRBV29-1,.,TRBJ2-1,.,CSVAQYNEQFF,TGCAGCGTTGCCCAGTACAATGAGCAGTTCTTC
TRBV5-6,few,TRBJ2-5,.,CASSLTGFQETQYF,TGTGCCAGCAGCCTAACGGGGTTCCAAGAGACCCAGTACTTC
TRBV3-1/TRBV3-2,.,TRBJ2-3,.,CASSQGLASSTDTQYF,TGTGCCAGCAGCCAAGGTTTAGCATCTAGCACAGATACGCAGTATTTT
TRBV5-1,.,TRBJ1-1,.,CASSSMTGPMNTEAFF,TGCGCCAGCAGCTCCATGACAGGACCCATGAACACTGAAGCTTTCTTT
TRBV7-3,.,TRBJ2-7,.,CASSPQEGPYEQYF,TGTGCCAGCAGCCCACAGGAGGGACCCTACGAGCAGTACTTC
TRBV12-3/TRBV12-4,.,TRBJ2-2,.,CASTSGGGELFF,TGTGCCAGCACGAGTGGAGGCGGGGAGCTGTTTTTT
TRBV6-5,.,TRBJ2-7,.,CASIFNGAYEQYF,TGTGCCAGCATTTTTAACGGGGCCTACGAGCAGTACTTC
TRBV3-1/TRBV3-2,.,TRBJ2-7,TRBD2,CASSQGPAGGHEQYF,TGTGCCAGCAGCCAAGGACCAGCGGGAGGACACGAGCAGTACTTC
TRBV14,.,TRBJ1-4,TRBD1,CASGQGGNEKLFF,TGTGCCAGCGGACAGGGGGGGAATGAAAAACTGTTTTTT
TRBV21-1,once,TRBJ2-2,.,CASSTRKQGAHGELFF,TGTGCCAGCAGCACCCGAAAACAGGGGGCCCACGGGGAGCTGTTTTTT
TRBV5-4,few,TRBJ2-1,.,CASGSGVGAQLMSEQFF,TGTGCCAGCGGGTCCGGGGTGGGAGCCCAGTTGATGTCTGAGCAGTTCTTC
TRBV7-7,.,TRBJ2-1,.,CASSRDLRREQFF,TGTGCTAGCAGCCGGGACTTGCGGCGGGAGCAGTTCTTC
TRBV14,.,TRBJ2-7,.,CASSQEPQRGGEQYF,TGTGCCAGCAGCCAAGAACCCCAGAGAGGAGGCGAGCAGTACTTC
TRBV30,.,TRBJ1-2,TRBD1,CAWTGQANYGYTF,TGTGCCTGGACGGGACAGGCTAACTATGGCTACACCTTC
TRBV7-2,.,TRBJ1-2,.,CASSLGGGSYGYTF,TGTGCCAGCAGCTTAGGAGGTGGGTCCTATGGCTACACCTTC
TRBV9,.,TRBJ1-1,.,CASSADLQGTDTEAFF,TGTGCCAGCAGCGCCGATCTTCAGGGAACGGACACTGAAGCTTTCTTT
TRBV19,.,TRBJ1-2,TRBD1,CASSLGPGQGVYYGYTF,TGTGCCAGTAGTTTGGGGCCGGGACAGGGGGTGTACTATGGCTACACCTTC
TRBV18,.,TRBJ1-3,.,CASSQGNGNTIYF,TGTGCCAGCTCACAGGGGAATGGAAACACCATATATTTT
TRBV6-5,few,TRBJ1-1,TRBD1,CASSYSQGKAFF,TGTGCCAGCAGTTATTCACAGGGGAAAGCTTTCTTT
TRBV12-5,few,TRBJ1-2,TRBD1,CASGPGTGLSREGYTF,TGTGCTAGTGGTCCCGGGACAGGCCTAAGTCGGGAGGGCTACACCTTC
TRBV6-5,.,TRBJ1-1,TRBD1,CASRAGQNRDTEAFF,TGTGCCAGCAGGGCGGGACAGAACCGAGATACTGAAGCTTTCTTT
TRBV29-1,.,TRBJ1-1,.,CSVVGATNTEVFF,TGCAGCGTTGTTGGGGCTACGAACACTGAAGTTTTCTTT
TRBV2,.,TRBJ2-5,.,CASSERGARNQETQYF,TGTGCCAGCAGTGAAAGGGGCGCGCGTAACCAAGAGACCCAGTACTTC
TRBV18,.,TRBJ1-1,.,CASSPVDRGPEAFF,TGTGCCAGCTCACCGGTAGACCGCGGTCCTGAAGCTTTCTTT
TRBV5-6,.,TRBJ2-7,TRBD2,CASSYRGRARNEQYF,TGTGCCAGCAGTTACCGCGGGAGGGCCAGGAACGAGCAGTACTTC
TRBV2,many,TRBJ2-1,TRBD2,CASSLSSAGGWEQFF,TGTGCCAGCAGCCTATCTTCAGCGGGAGGGTGGGAGCAGTTCTTC
TRBV7-6,.,TRBJ1-3,.,CASSPNSNTIYF,TGTGCCAGCAGCCCCAATTCAAACACCATATATTTT
TRBV11-2,.,TRBJ2-4,.,CASSLNRVAKNIQYF,TGTGCCAGCAGCTTGAACAGGGTCGCCAAAAACATTCAGTACTTC
TRBV29-1,.,TRBJ2-3,TRBD1,CSVDRGSTDTQYF,TGCAGCGTTGACAGGGGGAGCACAGATACGCAGTATTTT